This T cell receptor (beta chain) came from a study of blood T cells in healthy people across ages. Next came a second PCR, run for about 7 to 11 cycles, which used a sample-barcoded 5' primer along with a J-beta primer mix. Each cDNA molecule, via a template-switch adaptor with 12 random nucleotides, was tagged. TCRdb reprocessed the 5' RACE reads via MiXCR and lists one record per CDR3 protein. The table has hundreds of thousands of distinct CDR3 sequences, 25% seen once; the top ten hold around 9.2%. V lost 4 bases and J lost 3, with 12 bases in between. In germline, CDR1 is LGHNT, CDR2 FRNRAP. The CDR3 consists of 14 residues. Isolating PBMCs gave at least 6.5 million of these cells per sample. The same specimen was also included in a second study, on T cells of mothers and their children. Per that paper: When the second PCR was run, its M1S primer added sample barcodes and 2-4 random nucleotides.

The sample taken for sequencing was blood. The clonotype comes from a boy aged 10-17 years in good health. The chain uses TRBV12-5 and TRBJ1-1; unclear D gene. This CDR3 reads CASGSMDGYTEAFF. Here the CDR3 DNA reads TGTGCTAGTGGTTCCATGGATGGGTACACTGAAGCTTTCTTT. Filled out from reference TRBV12-5 and TRBJ1-1, the complete variable domain reads DARVTQTPRHKVTEMGQEVTMRCQPILGHNTVFWYRQTMMQGLELLAYFRNRAPLDDSGMPKDRFSAEMPDATLATLKIQPSEPRDSAVYFCASGSMDGYTEAFFGQGTRLTVV.